This TCR beta chain was identified in a study of graft-versus-host responses after intestinal transplantation. Study overall: Multivisceral, liver-intestinal, or isolated intestinal grafts were transplanted into recipients. Anti-thymocyte globulin served as induction for all recipients, who then took tacrolimus and steroids for roughly 3 years.

Details on this clone: Its matching antigen is unknown.

Study-level findings and limits: High graft-versus-host to host-versus-graft clonal ratios were found in allografts of patients who had graft-donor T cell macrochimerism. GvH clones were found in recipient marrow; some appeared first in ileum or blood.

Looked up from germline, CDR1 is MGHDK and CDR2 is SYGVNS. Trimming removed 1 base at V and 2 bases at J, with 11 bases between. This CDR3 has 15 residues. TCRdb keeps only in-frame clones here, not all; method: immunoSEQ multiplex PCR. The repertoire consists of 100,000 or so clones, with 90% to 95% occurring once and the leading ten covering 1.5% to 2.5%. The receptor was isolated from a human donor who received an intestinal transplant. The rearrangement uses TRBV25-1 and TRBJ1-1; no reliable D call. This specimen was unstimulated CD8+ T cells sorted from spleen or lymph node cells, taken before intestinal transplant. The CDR3 spells CASSEFSAVNTEAFF. Written as DNA, the CDR3 is TGTGCCAGCAGTGAATTCTCAGCGGTTAACACTGAAGCTTTCTTT.